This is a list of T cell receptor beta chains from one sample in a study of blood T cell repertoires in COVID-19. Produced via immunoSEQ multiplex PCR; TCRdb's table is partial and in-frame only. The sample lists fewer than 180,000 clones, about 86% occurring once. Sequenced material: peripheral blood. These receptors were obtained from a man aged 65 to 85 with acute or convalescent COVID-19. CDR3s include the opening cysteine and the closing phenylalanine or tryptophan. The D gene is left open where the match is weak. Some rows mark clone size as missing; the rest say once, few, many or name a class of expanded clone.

CDR3aa: CASSQGGNQPQHF; CDR3nt: TGTGCCAGCAGCCAAGGAGGTAATCAGCCCCAGCATTTT; v_gene: TRBV3-1/TRBV3-2; d_gene: -; abundance: few; j_gene: TRBJ1-5
CDR3aa: CASSSTSGSPGELFF; CDR3nt: TGCGCCAGCAGCTCGACTAGCGGGAGTCCCGGGGAGCTGTTTTTT; v_gene: TRBV5-1; d_gene: TRBD2; abundance: -; j_gene: TRBJ2-2
CDR3aa: CASSFYSNQPQHF; CDR3nt: TGTGCCAGCAGCTTTTACAGTAATCAGCCCCAGCATTTT; v_gene: TRBV7-2; d_gene: -; abundance: -; j_gene: TRBJ1-5
CDR3aa: CASRPTGAYGYTF; CDR3nt: TGTGCCAGTAGACCCACAGGGGCCTATGGCTACACCTTC; v_gene: TRBV19; d_gene: TRBD1; abundance: -; j_gene: TRBJ1-2
CDR3aa: CASSARSGTGPQETQYF; CDR3nt: TGTGCCAGCAGCGCCCGCTCCGGGACAGGGCCCCAAGAGACCCAGTACTTC; v_gene: TRBV11-3; d_gene: TRBD1; abundance: -; j_gene: TRBJ2-5
CDR3aa: CASSLGGGVGNSPLHF; CDR3nt: TGCGCCAGCAGCTTGGGCGGGGGGGTCGGCAATTCACCCCTCCACTTT; v_gene: TRBV5-1; d_gene: -; abundance: -; j_gene: TRBJ1-6
CDR3aa: CAWSVGQGGPYEQYF; CDR3nt: TGTGCCTGGAGTGTAGGGCAGGGCGGCCCCTACGAGCAGTACTTC; v_gene: TRBV30; d_gene: -; abundance: once; j_gene: TRBJ2-7
CDR3aa: CATSDFGSGGRSGYTF; CDR3nt: TGTGCCACCAGTGATTTCGGGTCAGGGGGCAGGAGCGGCTACACCTTC; v_gene: TRBV24-1; d_gene: TRBD1; abundance: -; j_gene: TRBJ1-2
CDR3aa: CASSLIGTSGRNEQFF; CDR3nt: TGTGCCAGCAGCTTAATCGGGACTAGCGGGAGGAATGAGCAGTTCTTC; v_gene: TRBV7-3; d_gene: TRBD2; abundance: -; j_gene: TRBJ2-1
CDR3aa: CASSQRQFEQYF; CDR3nt: TGTGCCAGCAGCCAGCGGCAGTTTGAGCAGTACTTC; v_gene: TRBV14; d_gene: -; abundance: few; j_gene: TRBJ2-7
CDR3aa: CASSLGTATTNEKLFF; CDR3nt: TGTGCCAGCAGCTTAGGGACAGCTACAACTAATGAAAAACTGTTTTTT; v_gene: TRBV7-9; d_gene: -; abundance: -; j_gene: TRBJ1-4
CDR3aa: CASSLAPGQGGIDGYTF; CDR3nt: TGTGCCAGCAGCTTAGCTCCCGGACAGGGGGGAATTGATGGCTACACCTTC; v_gene: TRBV7-2; d_gene: TRBD1; abundance: -; j_gene: TRBJ1-2
CDR3aa: CASRGVDSAQFF; CDR3nt: TGTGCCAGTAGGGGGGTGGACAGTGCGCAATTCTTT; v_gene: TRBV19; d_gene: -; abundance: -; j_gene: TRBJ1-1
CDR3aa: CASSVATGTIEKLFF; CDR3nt: TGTGCCAGCAGCGTAGCTACAGGAACAATTGAAAAACTGTTTTTT; v_gene: TRBV9; d_gene: -; abundance: -; j_gene: TRBJ1-4
CDR3aa: CASSPGLAGGGTGELFF; CDR3nt: TGTGCCAGCAGTCCCGGACTAGCGGGAGGAGGCACCGGGGAGCTGTTTTTT; v_gene: TRBV6-6; d_gene: TRBD2; abundance: -; j_gene: TRBJ2-2
CDR3aa: CASSTLSGQGSDTQYF; CDR3nt: TGTGCCAGCAGTACCCTCTCGGGACAGGGGTCAGATACGCAGTATTTT; v_gene: TRBV28; d_gene: TRBD1; abundance: -; j_gene: TRBJ2-3
CDR3aa: CATSVGGTRDQPQHF; CDR3nt: TGTGCCACCAGTGTTGGAGGGACGAGGGATCAGCCCCAGCATTTT; v_gene: TRBV24-1; d_gene: -; abundance: -; j_gene: TRBJ1-5
CDR3aa: CASRGAGANTGELFF; CDR3nt: TGTGCCAGCAGAGGAGCGGGCGCGAACACCGGGGAGCTGTTTTTT; v_gene: TRBV7-2; d_gene: -; abundance: -; j_gene: TRBJ2-2
CDR3aa: CASSVRGDPIAYEQYF; CDR3nt: TGTGCCAGCAGCGTAAGGGGCGACCCTATTGCCTACGAGCAGTACTTC; v_gene: TRBV9; d_gene: -; abundance: -; j_gene: TRBJ2-7
CDR3aa: CASSPQEGRGTDTQYF; CDR3nt: TGTGCCAGCAGCCCCCAGGAAGGACGGGGGACAGATACGCAGTATTTT; v_gene: TRBV7-9; d_gene: -; abundance: -; j_gene: TRBJ2-3
CDR3aa: CASSFTRATTDTQYF; CDR3nt: TGTGCCAGCAGCTTCACTAGAGCGACCACAGATACGCAGTATTTT; v_gene: TRBV7-3; d_gene: -; abundance: -; j_gene: TRBJ2-3
CDR3aa: CASSSLAGKDTQYF; CDR3nt: TGTGCCAGCAGTTCTCTAGCGGGAAAAGATACGCAGTATTTT; v_gene: TRBV6-2/TRBV6-3; d_gene: TRBD2; abundance: -; j_gene: TRBJ2-3
CDR3aa: CASQGGAANEKLFF; CDR3nt: TGTGCCAGCCAAGGGGGGGCGGCTAATGAAAAACTGTTTTTT; v_gene: TRBV25-1; d_gene: -; abundance: -; j_gene: TRBJ1-4
CDR3aa: CSVENPASPGANVLTF; CDR3nt: TGCAGCGTTGAAAACCCCGCTAGCCCTGGGGCCAACGTCCTGACTTTC; v_gene: TRBV29-1; d_gene: -; abundance: -; j_gene: TRBJ2-6
CDR3aa: CAWSVALIGGLNQPQHF; CDR3nt: TGTGCCTGGAGTGTAGCCCTGATTGGGGGACTCAATCAGCCCCAGCATTTT; v_gene: TRBV30; d_gene: -; abundance: -; j_gene: TRBJ1-5
CDR3aa: CATSDFAGNQPQHF; CDR3nt: TGTGCCACCAGTGATTTCGCGGGCAATCAGCCCCAGCATTTT; v_gene: TRBV24-1; d_gene: -; abundance: -; j_gene: TRBJ1-5
CDR3aa: CASSSRTGGHEQYF; CDR3nt: TGTGCCAGCAGTTCTAGGACAGGGGGCCACGAGCAGTACTTC; v_gene: TRBV27; d_gene: TRBD1; abundance: -; j_gene: TRBJ2-7
CDR3aa: CASSEAPGGRTDTQYF; CDR3nt: TGTGCCAGCAGTGAAGCCCCGGGCGGGAGAACAGATACGCAGTATTTT; v_gene: TRBV2; d_gene: TRBD2; abundance: few; j_gene: TRBJ2-3
CDR3aa: CASSWDTIEEYF; CDR3nt: TGTGCCAGCAGCTGGGACACAATAGAGGAGTACTTC; v_gene: TRBV5-4; d_gene: -; abundance: -; j_gene: TRBJ2-7
CDR3aa: CASSLGSGGPQETQYF; CDR3nt: TGTGCCAGCAGCTTAGGATCGGGAGGACCCCAAGAGACCCAGTACTTC; v_gene: TRBV5-4; d_gene: TRBD2; abundance: -; j_gene: TRBJ2-5
CDR3aa: CASSELASGAANEQFF; CDR3nt: TGTGCCAGCAGTGAACTCGCTAGCGGGGCTGCCAATGAGCAGTTCTTC; v_gene: TRBV25-1; d_gene: TRBD2; abundance: -; j_gene: TRBJ2-1
CDR3aa: CASRTGQGDSPLHF; CDR3nt: TGTGCCAGTAGGACGGGACAGGGAGATTCACCCCTCCACTTT; v_gene: TRBV19; d_gene: TRBD1; abundance: -; j_gene: TRBJ1-6
CDR3aa: CASSPDRGYGYTF; CDR3nt: TGTGCCAGCAGCCCGGACAGGGGCTATGGCTACACCTTC; v_gene: TRBV6-5; d_gene: TRBD1; abundance: few; j_gene: TRBJ1-2
CDR3aa: CASSLGTSGGGAEDTQYF; CDR3nt: TGTGCCAGCAGCTTGGGGACTAGCGGAGGTGGGGCCGAGGATACGCAGTATTTT; v_gene: TRBV5-8; d_gene: TRBD2; abundance: -; j_gene: TRBJ2-3
CDR3aa: CASSPPSGGTGELFF; CDR3nt: TGTGCCAGCAGCCCCCCGAGCGGGGGGACCGGGGAGCTGTTTTTT; v_gene: TRBV25-1; d_gene: TRBD2; abundance: -; j_gene: TRBJ2-2
CDR3aa: CASSNQGAHYEQYF; CDR3nt: TGTGCCAGCAGTAACCAGGGGGCGCACTACGAGCAGTACTTC; v_gene: TRBV28; d_gene: TRBD1; abundance: -; j_gene: TRBJ2-7
CDR3aa: CASSPEGRIEKLFF; CDR3nt: TGTGCCAGTAGTCCGGAGGGTCGGATTGAAAAACTGTTTTTT; v_gene: TRBV19; d_gene: -; abundance: -; j_gene: TRBJ1-4
CDR3aa: CASSSLRGAGVGEQYF; CDR3nt: TGTGCCAGCAGCTCGCTGCGGGGGGCGGGAGTAGGTGAGCAGTACTTC; v_gene: TRBV7-8; d_gene: TRBD2; abundance: -; j_gene: TRBJ2-7
CDR3aa: CASGVQQGYQPQHF; CDR3nt: TGTGCCAGTGGAGTGCAGCAGGGATATCAGCCCCAGCATTTT; v_gene: TRBV6-5; d_gene: -; abundance: few; j_gene: TRBJ1-5
CDR3aa: CASSIGTGTDTQYF; CDR3nt: TGTGCCAGTAGTATAGGGACTGGCACAGATACGCAGTATTTT; v_gene: TRBV19; d_gene: -; abundance: -; j_gene: TRBJ2-3
CDR3aa: CASSQSGLAQETQYF; CDR3nt: TGTGCCAGCAGCCAATCAGGGTTAGCCCAAGAGACCCAGTACTTC; v_gene: TRBV14; d_gene: -; abundance: -; j_gene: TRBJ2-5
CDR3aa: CASWDRGRWTEAFF; CDR3nt: TGTGCCAGTTGGGACAGGGGAAGGTGGACTGAAGCTTTCTTT; v_gene: TRBV27; d_gene: TRBD1; abundance: -; j_gene: TRBJ1-1
CDR3aa: CASSLTPWETQYF; CDR3nt: TGCGCCAGCAGCTTGACTCCCTGGGAGACCCAGTACTTC; v_gene: TRBV5-1; d_gene: -; abundance: -; j_gene: TRBJ2-5
CDR3aa: CASRDIGDIQYF; CDR3nt: TGTGCCAGTAGGGACATTGGGGACATTCAGTACTTC; v_gene: TRBV19; d_gene: -; abundance: once; j_gene: TRBJ2-4
CDR3aa: CASSLVQGAYGANVLTF; CDR3nt: TGTGCCAGCAGCTTAGTCCAGGGGGCGTATGGGGCCAACGTCCTGACTTTC; v_gene: TRBV5-4; d_gene: TRBD1; abundance: -; j_gene: TRBJ2-6
CDR3aa: CASSLYGQGRGNEKLFF; CDR3nt: TGTGCCAGCAGTTTATACGGACAGGGTAGGGGTAACGAAAAACTGTTTTTT; v_gene: TRBV28; d_gene: TRBD1; abundance: -; j_gene: TRBJ1-4
CDR3aa: CASSPLPRTATNEKLFF; CDR3nt: TGTGCCAGCAGTCCCCTGCCTAGGACAGCAACTAATGAAAAACTGTTTTTT; v_gene: TRBV28; d_gene: -; abundance: few; j_gene: TRBJ1-4
CDR3aa: CASGTSGGTYNEQFF; CDR3nt: TGCGCCAGCGGAACTAGCGGGGGGACCTACAATGAGCAGTTCTTC; v_gene: TRBV5-1; d_gene: TRBD2; abundance: -; j_gene: TRBJ2-1
CDR3aa: CASSHGQDEQYF; CDR3nt: TGCGCCAGCAGCCACGGACAGGACGAGCAGTACTTC; v_gene: TRBV5-1; d_gene: TRBD1; abundance: -; j_gene: TRBJ2-7
CDR3aa: CASSEKAGVSYNEQFF; CDR3nt: TGTGCCAGCAGTGAGAAAGCGGGGGTCTCCTACAATGAGCAGTTCTTC; v_gene: TRBV2; d_gene: TRBD2; abundance: -; j_gene: TRBJ2-1
CDR3aa: CASSSSGTSNEKLFF; CDR3nt: TGTGCCAGCAGTTCCTCCGGGACATCTAATGAAAAACTGTTTTTT; v_gene: TRBV27; d_gene: -; abundance: -; j_gene: TRBJ1-4